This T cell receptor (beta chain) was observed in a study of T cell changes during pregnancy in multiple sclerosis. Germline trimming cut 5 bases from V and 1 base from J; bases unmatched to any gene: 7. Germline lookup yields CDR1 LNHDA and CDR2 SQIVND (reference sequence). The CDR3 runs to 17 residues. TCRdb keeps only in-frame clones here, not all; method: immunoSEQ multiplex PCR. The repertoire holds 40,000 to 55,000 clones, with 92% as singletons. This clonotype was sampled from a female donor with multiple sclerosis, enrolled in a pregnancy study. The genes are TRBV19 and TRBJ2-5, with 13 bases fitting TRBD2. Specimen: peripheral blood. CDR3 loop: CASSVGTSGNLQETQYF. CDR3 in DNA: TGTGCCAGTAGTGTGGGGACTAGCGGGAACCTCCAAGAGACCCAGTACTTC.